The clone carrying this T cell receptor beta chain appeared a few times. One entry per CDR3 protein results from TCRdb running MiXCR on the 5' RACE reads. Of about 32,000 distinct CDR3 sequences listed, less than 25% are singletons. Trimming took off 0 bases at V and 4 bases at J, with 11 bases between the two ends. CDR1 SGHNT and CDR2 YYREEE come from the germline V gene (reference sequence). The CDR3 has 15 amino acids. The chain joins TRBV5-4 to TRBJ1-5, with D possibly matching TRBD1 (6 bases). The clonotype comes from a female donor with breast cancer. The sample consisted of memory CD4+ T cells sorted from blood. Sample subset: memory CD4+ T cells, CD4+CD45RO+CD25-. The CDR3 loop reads CASSLGGARNQPQHF. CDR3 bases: TGTGCCAGCAGCTTGGGGGGGGCGCGGAATCAGCCCCAGCATTTT.